A single sample is the source of the 14 T cell receptor beta chains below, sequenced in a study of T cell responses to AZD1222 COVID-19 vaccine. Using immunoSEQ multiplex PCR, the repertoire was profiled, and TCRdb retains in-frame clones only, with some absent. Of about 140,000 clones listed, roughly 84% were seen once; the top ten hold approximately 4%. Sequences were derived from peripheral blood, sampled on day 0 of AZD1222 vaccination. The receptors were gathered from an adult in good health.

The chain recombines TRBV28 with TRBJ1-2; no clear D. The germline gives CDR1 MDHEN, CDR2 SYDVKM. V dropped 4 bases and J dropped 1 base, with 7 bases sitting between them. The CDR3 runs 13 residues. The CDR3: CASSSRFNYGYTF. CDR3 in DNA: TGTGCCAGCAGTTCCCGATTTAACTATGGCTACACCTTC.

This chain connects TRBV5-1 to TRBJ2-3; no firm D call. Germline V gene data show CDR1 as SGHRS and CDR2 as YFSETQ. Trimming shortened V by 0 bases and J by 4 bases, and 18 bases separated the two germline ends. This CDR3 comprises 17 residues. The CDR3 DNA reads TGCGCCAGCAGCTTGGGGGTCTCCAAGACTCGGGCAGATACGCAGTATTTT. Its protein is CASSLGVSKTRADTQYF.

The V call is TRBV9, the J call TRBJ2-7; D call uncertain. Trimming removed 0 bases from V and 2 bases from J, with 9 bases in between. CDR1 and CDR2 from the germline V gene are SGDLS and YYNGEE. CDR3 size: 14 residues. CDR3 residues: CASSVGVGTYEQYF. DNA for the CDR3: TGTGCCAGCAGCGTAGGGGTGGGAACCTACGAGCAGTACTTC.

The rearrangement links TRBV21-1 to TRBJ1-1; the table assigns TRBD1, which was not confirmed against the DNA. TRBV21-1 is tagged as a pseudogene. The CDR3 consists of 14 residues. The CDR3 here is CASSNGFGNTEAFF. The CDR3, as DNA: TGTGCCAGCAGCAATGGCTTTGGGAACACTGAAGCTTTCTTT.

In its sample, this clone was seen a few times. Other DNA sequences from this sample encode an identical CDR3 as well. The chain employs TRBV7-9 and TRBJ1-4; no reliable D call. The germline V gene encodes CDR1 SEHNR and CDR2 FQNEAQ (reference sequence). The CDR3 contains 14 residues. The ends were cut back, 1 base at V and 0 bases at J, with 3 bases in the middle. The CDR3 loop is CASSLGATNEKLFF. The CDR3 DNA reads as TGTGCCAGCAGCTTAGGGGCAACTAATGAAAAACTGTTTTTT.

V is TRBV5-1 and J is TRBJ2-3, with 7 bases lining up with TRBD2. V was pared by 4 bases and J by 5 bases, with 7 bases of the junction left unmatched. There are 14 residues in the CDR3. CDR1 SGHRS and CDR2 YFSETQ come from the germline V gene. The CDR3 spells CASSPSGVVDTQYF. The DNA of the CDR3 is TGCGCCAGCAGCCCCAGCGGGGTGGTAGATACGCAGTATTTT.

The rearrangement joins TRBV3-1 (or the pseudogene TRBV3-2) to TRBJ1-2; a possible D gene is TRBD1 (5 bases). This CDR3 has 13 amino acids. V dropped 4 bases and J dropped 4 bases, with 10 bases sitting between them. In germline, CDR1 is LGHDT, CDR2 YNNKEL (reference sequence). The CDR3 nucleotides are TGTGCCAGCAGCCTTGGGACGTCCTATGGCTACACCTTC. Protein sequence: CASSLGTSYGYTF.

CDR3 nucleotide sequence: TGTGCCAGCAGTCTTCTGGGCTTAGGGAACACCGGGGAGCTGTTTTTT. This translates into CASSLLGLGNTGELFF. The chain recombines TRBV7-7 with TRBJ2-2; D is undetermined. CDR3 length equals 16 residues. Germline CDR1 reads SSHAT; CDR2 reads FNYEAQ (reference sequence). V lost 6 bases to trimming and J lost 1 base, with 15 bases between them.

The V gene is TRBV6-5, the J gene TRBJ2-1; tentative D call: TRBD2 (7 bases). The V gene's germline CDR1 is MNHEY and CDR2 SVGAGI. V was clipped by 6 bases and J by 2 bases, with 14 bases between them. This CDR3 region has 15 residues. This chain's CDR3 is CASREGEGTYNEQFF. DNA of the CDR3: TGTGCCAGCAGGGAGGGGGAGGGAACCTACAATGAGCAGTTCTTC.

The gene calls are TRBV19 and TRBJ1-1; D may be TRBD1 (6 bases). In germline, CDR1 is LNHDA, CDR2 SQIVND (reference sequence). Trimming took off 7 bases at V and 2 bases at J, with 17 bases between the two ends. The CDR3 is 15 residues long. Written as DNA, the CDR3 is TGTGCCAGTATCCCGAGGGGGGGGCGAAACACTGAAGCTTTCTTT. Protein product: CASIPRGGRNTEAFF.

The chain joins TRBV6-5 to TRBJ1-1; D unclear. CDR1 is MNHEY, CDR2 SVGAGI, per germline. Trimming took off 2 bases at V and 3 bases at J, with 10 bases between the two ends. This CDR3 is 14 amino acids long. The CDR3 spells CASSYRELDTEAFF. CDR3 nucleotides: TGTGCCAGCAGTTACCGGGAGTTGGACACTGAAGCTTTCTTT.

The chain joins TRBV27 to TRBJ1-1; weak D call: TRBD1 (5 bases). Germline V gene sequence: CDR1 MNHEY, CDR2 SMNVEV (reference sequence). V was cut by 5 bases and J by 1 base, with 17 bases left in between. CDR3 size: 16 residues. In DNA, the CDR3 is TGTGCCAGCAGTCATTTGAACAGTGGGACGAACACTGAAGCTTTCTTT. This codes for CASSHLNSGTNTEAFF.

The rearrangement uses TRBV5-1 and TRBJ2-6; D unresolved. This CDR3 has 14 residues. The V and J ends lost 2 bases and 8 bases respectively, with 11 bases between them. The germline gives CDR1 SGHRS, CDR2 YFSETQ. CDR3 residues: CASSLPGDSNVLTF. The CDR3 bases are TGCGCCAGCAGCTTACCAGGTGACTCCAACGTCCTGACTTTC.

For the CDR3, the DNA is TGTGCCAGCAGCCCCGTTGGGGCAAGCACAGATACGCAGTATTTT. Protein sequence: CASSPVGASTDTQYF. The rearrangement links TRBV7-3 to TRBJ2-3; possibly TRBD1 for D (5 bases). This CDR3 region has 15 residues. V dropped 5 bases and J dropped 0 bases, with 12 bases sitting between them. Germline V gives CDR1 SGHTA, CDR2 FQGTGA.